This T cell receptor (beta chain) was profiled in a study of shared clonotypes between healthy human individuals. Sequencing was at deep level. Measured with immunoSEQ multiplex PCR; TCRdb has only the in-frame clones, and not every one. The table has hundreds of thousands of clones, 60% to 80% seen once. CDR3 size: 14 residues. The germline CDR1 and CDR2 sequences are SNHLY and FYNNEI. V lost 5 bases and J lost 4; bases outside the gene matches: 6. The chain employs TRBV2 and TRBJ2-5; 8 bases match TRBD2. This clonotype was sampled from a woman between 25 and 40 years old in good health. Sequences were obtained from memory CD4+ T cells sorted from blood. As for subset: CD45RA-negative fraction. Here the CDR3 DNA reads TGTGCCAGCAGTCAAACTAGCGGAGGAGAGACCCAGTACTTC. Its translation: CASSQTSGGETQYF.